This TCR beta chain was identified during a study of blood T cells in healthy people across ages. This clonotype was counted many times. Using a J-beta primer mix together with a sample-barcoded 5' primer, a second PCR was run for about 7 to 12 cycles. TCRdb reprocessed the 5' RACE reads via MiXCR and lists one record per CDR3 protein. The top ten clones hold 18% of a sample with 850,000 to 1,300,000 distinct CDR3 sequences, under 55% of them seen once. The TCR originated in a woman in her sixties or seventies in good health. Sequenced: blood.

This CDR3 is CASSRQGYGYTF. CDR3 DNA: TGTGCCAGCAGCCGACAGGGCTATGGCTACACCTTC. The chain employs TRBV12-3 or TRBV12-4 and TRBJ1-2; 7 positions match TRBD1. V shed 6 bases and J 4 bases; nucleotides not matched to a gene: 2. The CDR3 spans 12 residues.